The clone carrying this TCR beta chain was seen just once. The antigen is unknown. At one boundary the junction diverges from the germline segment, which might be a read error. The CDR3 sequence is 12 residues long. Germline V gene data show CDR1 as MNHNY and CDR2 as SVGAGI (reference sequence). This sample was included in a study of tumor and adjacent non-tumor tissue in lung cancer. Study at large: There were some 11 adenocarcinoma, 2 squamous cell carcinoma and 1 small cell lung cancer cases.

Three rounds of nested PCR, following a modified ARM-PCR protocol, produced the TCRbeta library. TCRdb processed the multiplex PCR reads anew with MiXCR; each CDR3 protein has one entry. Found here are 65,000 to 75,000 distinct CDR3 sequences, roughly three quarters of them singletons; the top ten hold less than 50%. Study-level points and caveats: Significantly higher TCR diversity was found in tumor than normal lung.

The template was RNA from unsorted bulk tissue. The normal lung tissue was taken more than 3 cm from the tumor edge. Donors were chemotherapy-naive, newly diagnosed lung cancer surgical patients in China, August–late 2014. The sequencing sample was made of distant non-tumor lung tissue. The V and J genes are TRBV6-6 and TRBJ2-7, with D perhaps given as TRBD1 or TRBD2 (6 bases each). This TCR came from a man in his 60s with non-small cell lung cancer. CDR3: CVSMEGGYEQYF. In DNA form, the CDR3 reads TGTGTCAGCATGGAGGGGGGATACGAGCAATACTTC.